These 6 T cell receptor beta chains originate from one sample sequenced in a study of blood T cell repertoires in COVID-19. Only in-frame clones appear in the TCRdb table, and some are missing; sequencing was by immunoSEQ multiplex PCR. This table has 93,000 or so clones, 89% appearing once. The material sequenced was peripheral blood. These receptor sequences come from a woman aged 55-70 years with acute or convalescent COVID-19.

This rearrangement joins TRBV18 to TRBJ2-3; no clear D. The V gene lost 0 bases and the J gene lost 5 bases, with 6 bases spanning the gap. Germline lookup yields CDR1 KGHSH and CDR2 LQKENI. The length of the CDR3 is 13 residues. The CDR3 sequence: CASSPPYLDTQYF. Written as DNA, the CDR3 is TGTGCCAGCTCACCACCGTACTTAGATACGCAGTATTTT.

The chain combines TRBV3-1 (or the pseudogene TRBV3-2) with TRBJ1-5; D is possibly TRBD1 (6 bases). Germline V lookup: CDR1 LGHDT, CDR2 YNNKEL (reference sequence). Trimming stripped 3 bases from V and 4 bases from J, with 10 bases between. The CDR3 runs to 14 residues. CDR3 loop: CASSHGQPNQPQHF. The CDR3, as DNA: TGTGCCAGCAGCCACGGACAGCCAAATCAGCCCCAGCATTTT.

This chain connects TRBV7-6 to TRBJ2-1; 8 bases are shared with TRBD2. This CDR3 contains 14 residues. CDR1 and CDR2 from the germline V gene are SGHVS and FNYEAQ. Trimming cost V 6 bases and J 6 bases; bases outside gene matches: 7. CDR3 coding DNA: TGTGCCAGCAGAAGCGGGGGCGGAGGCAATGAGCAGTTCTTC. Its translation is CASRSGGGGNEQFF.

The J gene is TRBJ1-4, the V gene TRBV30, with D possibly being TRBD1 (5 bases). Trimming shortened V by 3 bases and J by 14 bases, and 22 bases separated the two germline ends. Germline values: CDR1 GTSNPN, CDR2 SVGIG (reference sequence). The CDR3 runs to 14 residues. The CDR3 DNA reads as TGTGCCTGGAGGGCGGGGGATCGGCTCCAGCGGCTGTTTTTT. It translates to CAWRAGDRLQRLFF.

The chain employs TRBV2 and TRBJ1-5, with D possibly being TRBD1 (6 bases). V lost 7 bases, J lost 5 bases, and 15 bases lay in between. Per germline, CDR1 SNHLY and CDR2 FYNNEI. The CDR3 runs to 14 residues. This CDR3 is CASTLTGSDQPQHF. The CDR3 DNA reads TGTGCCAGCACCCTAACAGGGTCGGATCAGCCCCAGCATTTT.

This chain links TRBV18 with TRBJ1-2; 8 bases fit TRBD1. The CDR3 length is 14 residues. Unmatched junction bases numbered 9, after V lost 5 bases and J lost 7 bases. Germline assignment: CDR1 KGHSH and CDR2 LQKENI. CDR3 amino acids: CASSLDQGASGYTF. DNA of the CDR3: TGTGCCAGCTCATTGGACCAGGGGGCCTCTGGCTACACCTTC.